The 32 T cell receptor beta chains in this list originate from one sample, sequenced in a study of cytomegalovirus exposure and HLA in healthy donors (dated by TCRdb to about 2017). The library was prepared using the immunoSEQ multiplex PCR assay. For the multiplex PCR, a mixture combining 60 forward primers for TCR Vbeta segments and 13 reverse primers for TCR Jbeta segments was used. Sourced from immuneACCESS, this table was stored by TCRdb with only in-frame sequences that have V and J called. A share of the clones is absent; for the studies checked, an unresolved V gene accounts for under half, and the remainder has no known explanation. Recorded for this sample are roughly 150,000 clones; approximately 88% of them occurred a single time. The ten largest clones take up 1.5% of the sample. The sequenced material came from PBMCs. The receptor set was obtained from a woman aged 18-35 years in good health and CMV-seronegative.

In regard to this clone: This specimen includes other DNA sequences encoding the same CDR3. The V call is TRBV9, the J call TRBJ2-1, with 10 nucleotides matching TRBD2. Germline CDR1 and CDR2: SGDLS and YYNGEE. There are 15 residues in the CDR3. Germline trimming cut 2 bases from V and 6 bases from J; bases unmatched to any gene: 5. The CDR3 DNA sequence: TGTGCCAGCAGCGTTTGGGCTAGCGGGGGCAATGAGCAGTTCTTC. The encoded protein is CASSVWASGGNEQFF.

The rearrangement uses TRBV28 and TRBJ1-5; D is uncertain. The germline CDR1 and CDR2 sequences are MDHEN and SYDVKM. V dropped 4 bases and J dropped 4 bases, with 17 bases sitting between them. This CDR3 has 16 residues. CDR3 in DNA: TGTGCCAGCAGTTCCATACCGCAGGCGATGAATCAGCCCCAGCATTTT. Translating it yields CASSSIPQAMNQPQHF.

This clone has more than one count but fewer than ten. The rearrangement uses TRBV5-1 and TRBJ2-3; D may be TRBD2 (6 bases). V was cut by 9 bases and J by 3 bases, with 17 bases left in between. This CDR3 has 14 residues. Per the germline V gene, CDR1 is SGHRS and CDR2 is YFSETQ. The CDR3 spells CANVPRGRTDTQYF. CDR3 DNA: TGCGCCAACGTCCCGCGGGGTAGAACAGATACGCAGTATTTT. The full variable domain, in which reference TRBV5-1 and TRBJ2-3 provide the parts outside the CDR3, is KAGVTQTPRYLIKTRGQQVTLSCSPISGHRSVSWYQQTPGQGLQFLFEYFSETQRNKGNFPGRFSGRQFSNSRSEMNVSTLELGDSALYLCANVPRGRTDTQYFGPGTRLTVL.

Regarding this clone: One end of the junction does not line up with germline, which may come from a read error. The CDR3 bases are TGTGTCAGCAGCTTTATATCAGGGGGCCGCTACGAGCAGTACTTC. It codes for CVSSFISGGRYEQYF. V gene TRBV5-5 combines with J gene TRBJ2-7; TRBD1 agrees at 8 bases. CDR1 and CDR2 (germline): SGHKS, YYEKEE (reference sequence). This CDR3 comprises 15 residues.

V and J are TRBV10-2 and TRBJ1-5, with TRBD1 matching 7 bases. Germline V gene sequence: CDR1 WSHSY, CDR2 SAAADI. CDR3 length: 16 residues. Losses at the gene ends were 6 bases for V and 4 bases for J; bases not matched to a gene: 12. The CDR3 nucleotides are TGCGCCAGCAGAGATCGGACAGGCTTTCTTAATCAGCCCCAGCATTTT. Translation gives CASRDRTGFLNQPQHF.

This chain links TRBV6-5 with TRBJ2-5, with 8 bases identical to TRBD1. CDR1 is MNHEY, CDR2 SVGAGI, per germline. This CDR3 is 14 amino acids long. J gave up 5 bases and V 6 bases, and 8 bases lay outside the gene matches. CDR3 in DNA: TGTGCCAGCAGCCGGACAGGGAACGGTGAGACCCAGTACTTC. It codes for CASSRTGNGETQYF.

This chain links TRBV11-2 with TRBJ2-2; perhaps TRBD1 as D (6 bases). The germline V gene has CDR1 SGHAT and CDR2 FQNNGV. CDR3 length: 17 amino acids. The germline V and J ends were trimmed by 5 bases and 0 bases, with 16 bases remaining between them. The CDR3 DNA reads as TGTGCCAGCAGCAACCCCCAGGGGTCTTCGAACACCGGGGAGCTGTTTTTT. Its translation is CASSNPQGSSNTGELFF.

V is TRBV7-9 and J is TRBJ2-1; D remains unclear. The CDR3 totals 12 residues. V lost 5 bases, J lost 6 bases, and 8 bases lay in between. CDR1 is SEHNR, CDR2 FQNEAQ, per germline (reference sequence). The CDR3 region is CASSPSLNEQFF. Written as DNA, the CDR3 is TGTGCCAGCAGCCCCTCCCTCAATGAGCAGTTCTTC.

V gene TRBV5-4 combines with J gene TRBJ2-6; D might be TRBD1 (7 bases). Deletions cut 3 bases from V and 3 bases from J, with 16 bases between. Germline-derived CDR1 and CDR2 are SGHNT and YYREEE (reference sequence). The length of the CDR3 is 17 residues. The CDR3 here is CASSSAPGGNGANVLTF. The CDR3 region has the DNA TGTGCCAGCAGCTCGGCCCCAGGGGGGAATGGGGCCAACGTCCTGACTTTC.

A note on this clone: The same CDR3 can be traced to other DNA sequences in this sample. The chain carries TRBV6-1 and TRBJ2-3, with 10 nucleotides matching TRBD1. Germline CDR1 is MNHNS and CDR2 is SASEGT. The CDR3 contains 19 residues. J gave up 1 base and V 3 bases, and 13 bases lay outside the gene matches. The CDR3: CASSEALHGDRGRTDTQYF. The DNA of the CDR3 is TGTGCCAGCAGTGAGGCGCTTCATGGGGACAGGGGTCGCACAGATACGCAGTATTTT.

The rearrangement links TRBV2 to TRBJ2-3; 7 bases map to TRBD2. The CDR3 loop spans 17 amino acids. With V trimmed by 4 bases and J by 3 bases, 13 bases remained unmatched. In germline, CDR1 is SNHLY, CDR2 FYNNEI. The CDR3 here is CASSAGRLAGVTDTQYF. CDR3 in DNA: TGTGCCAGCAGTGCCGGTAGACTGGCGGGGGTTACAGATACGCAGTATTTT.

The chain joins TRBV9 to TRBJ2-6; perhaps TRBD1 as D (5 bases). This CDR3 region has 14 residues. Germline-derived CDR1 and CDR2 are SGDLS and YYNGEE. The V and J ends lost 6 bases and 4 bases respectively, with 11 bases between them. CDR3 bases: TGTGCCAGCAACTCAGGGATCGGGGCCAACGTCCTGACTTTC. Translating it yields CASNSGIGANVLTF. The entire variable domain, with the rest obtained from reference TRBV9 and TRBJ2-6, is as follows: DSGVTQTPKHLITATGQRVTLRCSPRSGDLSVYWYQQSLDQGLQFLIQYYNGEERAKGNILERFSAQQFPDLHSELNLSSLELGDSALYFCASNSGIGANVLTFGAGSRLTVL.

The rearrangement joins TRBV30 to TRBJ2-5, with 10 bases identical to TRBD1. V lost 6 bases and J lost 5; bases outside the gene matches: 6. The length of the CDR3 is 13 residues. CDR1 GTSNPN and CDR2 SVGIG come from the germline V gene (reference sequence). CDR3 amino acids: CACRDRGRETQYF. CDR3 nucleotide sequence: TGTGCCTGTCGGGACAGGGGTCGGGAGACCCAGTACTTC.

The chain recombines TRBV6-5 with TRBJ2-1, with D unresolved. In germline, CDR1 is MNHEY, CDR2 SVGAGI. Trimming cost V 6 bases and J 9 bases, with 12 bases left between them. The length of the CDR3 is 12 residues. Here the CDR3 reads CASSSRLGEQFF. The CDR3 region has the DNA TGTGCCAGCAGCTCTCGTCTCGGTGAGCAGTTCTTC.

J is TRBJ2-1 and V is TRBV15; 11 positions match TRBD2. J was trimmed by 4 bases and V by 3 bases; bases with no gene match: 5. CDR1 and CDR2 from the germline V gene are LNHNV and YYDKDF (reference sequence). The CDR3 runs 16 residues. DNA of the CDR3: TGTGCCACCAGCAGCCCGACTAGCGGGGATTACAATGAGCAGTTCTTC. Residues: CATSSPTSGDYNEQFF.

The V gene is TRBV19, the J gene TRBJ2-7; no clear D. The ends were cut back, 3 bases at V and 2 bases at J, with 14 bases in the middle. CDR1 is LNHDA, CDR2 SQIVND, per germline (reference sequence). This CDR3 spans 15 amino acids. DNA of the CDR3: TGTGCCAGTAGTATCCAGAAACATATTACCTACGAGCAGTACTTC. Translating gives CASSIQKHITYEQYF.

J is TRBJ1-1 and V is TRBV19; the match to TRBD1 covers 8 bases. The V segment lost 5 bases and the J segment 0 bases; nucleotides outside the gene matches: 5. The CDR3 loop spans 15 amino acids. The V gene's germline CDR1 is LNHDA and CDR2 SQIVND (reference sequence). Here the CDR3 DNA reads TGTGCCAGTAGTCTCAGGACAGGGATGAACACTGAAGCTTTCTTT. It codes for CASSLRTGMNTEAFF.

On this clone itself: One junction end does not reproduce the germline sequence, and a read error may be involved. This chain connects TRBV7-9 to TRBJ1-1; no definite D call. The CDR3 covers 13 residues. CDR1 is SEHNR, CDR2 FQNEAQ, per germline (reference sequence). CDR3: CSSSFNPSGEAFF. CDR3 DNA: TGTTCCAGCAGCTTTAATCCCTCGGGTGAAGCTTTCTTT.

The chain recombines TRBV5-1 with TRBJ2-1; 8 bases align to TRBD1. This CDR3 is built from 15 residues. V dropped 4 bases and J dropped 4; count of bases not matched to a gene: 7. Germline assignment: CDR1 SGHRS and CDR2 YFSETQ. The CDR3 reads CASSPGTGYYNEQFF. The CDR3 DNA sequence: TGCGCCAGCAGCCCAGGGACAGGCTATTACAATGAGCAGTTCTTC. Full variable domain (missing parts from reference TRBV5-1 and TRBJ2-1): KAGVTQTPRYLIKTRGQQVTLSCSPISGHRSVSWYQQTPGQGLQFLFEYFSETQRNKGNFPGRFSGRQFSNSRSEMNVSTLELGDSALYLCASSPGTGYYNEQFFGPGTRLTVL.

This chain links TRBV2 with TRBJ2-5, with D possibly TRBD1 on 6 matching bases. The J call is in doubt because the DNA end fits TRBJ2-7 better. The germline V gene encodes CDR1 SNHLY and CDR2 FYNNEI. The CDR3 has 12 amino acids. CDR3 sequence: CASSAQGYEQYF. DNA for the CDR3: TGTGCCAGCAGTGCGCAGGGGTACGAGCAGTACTTC.

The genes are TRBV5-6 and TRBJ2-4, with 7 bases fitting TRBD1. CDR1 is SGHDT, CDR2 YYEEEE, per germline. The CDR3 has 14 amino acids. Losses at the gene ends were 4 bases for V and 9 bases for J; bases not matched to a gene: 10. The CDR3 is CASSLRQGGSIQYF. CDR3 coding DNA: TGTGCCAGCAGCCTACGACAGGGCGGTAGCATTCAGTACTTC. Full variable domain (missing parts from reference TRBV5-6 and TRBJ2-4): DAGVTQSPTHLIKTRGQQVTLRCSPKSGHDTVSWYQQALGQGPQFIFQYYEEEERQRGNFPDRFSGHQFPNYSSELNVNALLLGDSALYLCASSLRQGGSIQYFGAGTRLSVL.

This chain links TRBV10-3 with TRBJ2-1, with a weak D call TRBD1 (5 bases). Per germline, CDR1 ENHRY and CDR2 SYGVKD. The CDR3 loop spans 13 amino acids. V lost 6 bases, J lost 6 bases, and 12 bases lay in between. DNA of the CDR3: TGTGCCATCAGCTTCAGGGCGAGCAATGAGCAGTTCTTC. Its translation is CAISFRASNEQFF.

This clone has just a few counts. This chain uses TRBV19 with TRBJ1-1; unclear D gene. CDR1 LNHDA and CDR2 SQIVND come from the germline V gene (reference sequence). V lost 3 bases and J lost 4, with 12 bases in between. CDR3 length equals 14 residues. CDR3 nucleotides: TGTGCCAGTAGTATTAAGGCAGACATCACTGAAGCTTTCTTT. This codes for CASSIKADITEAFF.

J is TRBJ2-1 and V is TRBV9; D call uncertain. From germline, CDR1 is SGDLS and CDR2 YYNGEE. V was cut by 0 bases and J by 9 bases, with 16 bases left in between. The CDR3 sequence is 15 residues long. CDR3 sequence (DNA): TGTGCCAGCAGCGTAGAAGGCGTGCAGACGGGTGAGCAGTTCTTC. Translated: CASSVEGVQTGEQFF.

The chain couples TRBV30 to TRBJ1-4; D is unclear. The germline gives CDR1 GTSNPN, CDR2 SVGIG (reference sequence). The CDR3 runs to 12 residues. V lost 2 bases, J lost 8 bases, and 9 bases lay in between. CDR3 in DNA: TGTGCCTGGAGTTGGAGTGGGGAAAAACTGTTTTTT. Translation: CAWSWSGEKLFF.

As DNA, the CDR3 is TGTGCCAGCAGTTACTCGGGCAACCACGAGCAGTACTTC. The encoded protein is CASSYSGNHEQYF. V usage is TRBV6-6 and J usage is TRBJ2-7; no clear D gene. Germline V gene lookup returns CDR1 MNHNY and CDR2 SVGAGI (reference sequence). The CDR3 has 13 amino acids. V lost 0 bases to trimming and J lost 5 bases, with 8 bases between them.

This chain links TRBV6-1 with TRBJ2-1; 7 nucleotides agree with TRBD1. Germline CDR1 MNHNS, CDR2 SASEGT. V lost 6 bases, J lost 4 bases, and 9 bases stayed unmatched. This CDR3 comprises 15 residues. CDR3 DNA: TGTGCCAGCAGAACAACAGGGGCGGCATACAATGAGCAGTTCTTC. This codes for CASRTTGAAYNEQFF.

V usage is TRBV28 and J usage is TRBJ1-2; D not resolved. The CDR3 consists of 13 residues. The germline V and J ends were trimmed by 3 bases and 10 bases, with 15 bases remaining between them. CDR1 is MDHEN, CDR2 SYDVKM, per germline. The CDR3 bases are TGTGCCAGCAGTTTCGGGCAGGAGGGCTTCTACACCTTC. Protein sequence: CASSFGQEGFYTF.

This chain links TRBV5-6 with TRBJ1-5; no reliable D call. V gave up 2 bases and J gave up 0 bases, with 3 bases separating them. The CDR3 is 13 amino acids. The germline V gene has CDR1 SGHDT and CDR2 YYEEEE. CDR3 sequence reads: CASSFRSNQPQHF. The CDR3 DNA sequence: TGTGCCAGCAGCTTTCGTAGCAATCAGCCCCAGCATTTT. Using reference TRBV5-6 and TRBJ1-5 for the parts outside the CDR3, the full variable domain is DAGVTQSPTHLIKTRGQQVTLRCSPKSGHDTVSWYQQALGQGPQFIFQYYEEEERQRGNFPDRFSGHQFPNYSSELNVNALLLGDSALYLCASSFRSNQPQHFGDGTRLSIL.

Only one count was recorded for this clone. The CDR3 reads CASSLVVVTEAFF. Here the CDR3 DNA reads TGTGCCAGCAGCTTAGTGGTAGTTACTGAAGCTTTCTTT. The chain recombines TRBV11-2 with TRBJ1-1; unclear D gene. V lost 1 base and J 5 bases, leaving 8 bases between the germline ends. The CDR3 loop spans 13 amino acids. Germline V gene sequence: CDR1 SGHAT, CDR2 FQNNGV.

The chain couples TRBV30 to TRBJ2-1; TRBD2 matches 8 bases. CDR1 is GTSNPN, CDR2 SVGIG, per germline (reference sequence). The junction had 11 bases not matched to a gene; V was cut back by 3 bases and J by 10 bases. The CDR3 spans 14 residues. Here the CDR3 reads CAWRGLAVIGEQFF. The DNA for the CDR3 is TGTGCCTGGAGAGGACTAGCAGTTATAGGAGAGCAGTTCTTC.

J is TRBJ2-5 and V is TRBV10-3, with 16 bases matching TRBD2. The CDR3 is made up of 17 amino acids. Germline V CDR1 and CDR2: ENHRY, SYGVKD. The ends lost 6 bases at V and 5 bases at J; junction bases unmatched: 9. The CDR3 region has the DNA TGTGCCATCAGACCGGGACTAGCGGGGGGGCCGGGGGAGACCCAGTACTTC. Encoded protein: CAIRPGLAGGPGETQYF.